These 14 T cell receptor beta chains were all obtained from the same sample, sequenced in a study of T-cell memory formation after mild COVID-19. TCRdb re-derived calls from the 5' RACE reads in MiXCR, one entry per CDR3 protein. The sample records fewer than 300,000 distinct CDR3 sequences, roughly 17% being singletons. The material sequenced was PBMCs or a T cell subset sorted from them (not recorded which). The receptors were gathered from a man younger than 30 who had mild COVID-19 (a few samples of this study predate the infection). Cell type and time point are not known.

As for this clonotype: It may be a read error: a sequence one base away is much more abundant. This sequence joins TRBV18 and TRBJ1-2; no reliable D call. The V and J ends lost 2 bases and 6 bases respectively, with 4 bases between them. The length of the CDR3 is 11 residues. Per the germline V gene, CDR1 is KGHSH and CDR2 is LQKENI. CDR3 sequence: CASSPWDGYTF. In DNA, the CDR3 is TGTGCCAGCTCACCATGGGATGGCTACACCTTC.

The chain joins TRBV5-1 to TRBJ2-7; the D gene is possibly TRBD1 (6 bases). Germline CDR1 SGHRS, CDR2 YFSETQ. Between the trimmed V and J ends, which lost 2 bases and 6 bases, there was a span of 12 bases. This CDR3 comprises 13 residues. The CDR3 sequence is CASSLQGSLEQYF. CDR3 nucleotide sequence: TGCGCCAGCAGCTTACAGGGTTCCCTCGAGCAGTACTTC.

There are a few counts of this clonotype. The V and J genes are TRBV6-2 or TRBV6-3 and TRBJ2-5, with 7 bases identical to TRBD1. V trimming: 10 bases; J trimming: 5 bases; junction bases outside the gene matches: 13. Germline CDR1 MNHEY, CDR2 SVGEGT. This CDR3 contains 14 residues. CDR3 DNA sequence: TGTGCCATCCACTCCTACGACAGGGATGAGACCCAGTACTTC. Translation gives CAIHSYDRDETQYF.

This clonotype was recorded a few times. V is TRBV6-5 and J is TRBJ2-5; D not certain. The CDR3 is made up of 14 amino acids. From germline, CDR1 is MNHEY and CDR2 SVGAGI. V lost 4 bases, J lost 0 bases, and 9 bases lay in between. The CDR3 DNA sequence: TGTGCCAGCAGTTCTCGGTCCTACCAAGAGACCCAGTACTTC. This encodes CASSSRSYQETQYF.

V usage is TRBV6-1 and J usage is TRBJ2-1; no clear D gene. CDR3 size: 15 residues. Trimming cost V 6 bases and J 7 bases, with 19 bases left between them. Germline V CDR1 and CDR2: MNHNS, SASEGT. This CDR3 reads CASREQLATGNEQFF. DNA of the CDR3: TGTGCCAGCAGGGAGCAGCTGGCTACCGGGAATGAGCAGTTCTTC.

The chain joins TRBV4-1 to TRBJ2-7; no reliable D call. Germline V gene lookup returns CDR1 MGHRA and CDR2 YSYEKL. The CDR3 covers 11 residues. Trimming shortened V by 1 base and J by 5 bases, and 3 bases separated the two germline ends. CDR3 nucleotide sequence: TGCGCCAGCAGCCAAGTCGACGAGCAGTACGTC. Its protein is CASSQVDEQYV.

This chain uses TRBV6-9 with TRBJ2-3, with TRBD1 as a possible D gene (5 bases). The germline gives CDR1 MNHGY, CDR2 SVAAGI. The CDR3 is 15 amino acids. V lost 2 bases and J 1 base, leaving 10 bases between the germline ends. CDR3: CASSYQGRGTDTQYF. In nucleotides, the CDR3 is TGTGCCAGCAGTTATCAGGGTCGGGGCACAGATACGCAGTATTTT.

The V call is TRBV6-5, the J call TRBJ2-1; no clear D gene. The CDR3 loop spans 12 amino acids. V lost 5 bases and J 4 bases, leaving 6 bases between the germline ends. Germline V gene data show CDR1 as MNHEY and CDR2 as SVGAGI. CDR3 amino acids: CASSNIYNEQFF. CDR3 nucleotides: TGTGCCAGCAGTAACATTTACAATGAGCAGTTCTTC.

This clonotype was seen at least ten times. The rearrangement joins TRBV30 to TRBJ2-7; TRBD2 might be the D (7 bases). The CDR3 length is 13 residues. Germline values: CDR1 GTSNPN, CDR2 SVGIG (reference sequence). Trimming took off 4 bases at V and 6 bases at J, with 16 bases between the two ends. CDR3 residues: CAWTWGGASEQYF. The CDR3 nucleotides are TGTGCCTGGACATGGGGGGGCGCGTCCGAGCAGTACTTC.

This clonotype was seen many times. The gene calls are TRBV7-9 and TRBJ2-1; D is perhaps TRBD2 (5 bases). CDR3 size: 15 residues. V lost 1 base and J lost 5, with 12 bases in between. The germline V gene has CDR1 SEHNR and CDR2 FQNEAQ (reference sequence). This CDR3 reads CASSLVASNHNEQFF. CDR3 nucleotide sequence: TGTGCCAGCAGCTTAGTGGCTAGCAACCACAATGAGCAGTTCTTC.

This clonotype was seen a few times. This chain joins TRBV5-1 and TRBJ1-4, with D possibly TRBD1 on 5 matching bases. Germline V gene sequence: CDR1 SGHRS, CDR2 YFSETQ. The CDR3 extends over 16 amino acids. V lost 4 bases and J 0 bases, leaving 13 bases between the germline ends. The CDR3 DNA reads as TGCGCCAGCAGCCCCAGCGGGGGTACAACTAATGAAAAACTGTTTTTT. Protein sequence: CASSPSGGTTNEKLFF.

This clonotype was counted between two and nine times. This chain joins TRBV11-2 and TRBJ2-3; perhaps TRBD2 as D (6 bases). The CDR3 covers 13 residues. V was pared by 5 bases and J by 5 bases, with 11 bases between. CDR1 SGHAT and CDR2 FQNNGV come from the germline V gene. CDR3 in amino acids: CASSLGTVDTQYF. CDR3 DNA: TGTGCCAGCAGCCTTGGGACTGTAGATACGCAGTATTTT.

This chain's CDR3 is CADLLRGETQYF. The DNA for the CDR3 is TGTGCCGACCTACTGAGAGGAGAGACCCAGTACTTC. The chain couples TRBV10-3 to TRBJ2-5; D is unresolved. The CDR3 runs 12 residues. Per the germline V gene, CDR1 is ENHRY and CDR2 is SYGVKD. Trimming shortened V by 11 bases and J by 4 bases, and 14 bases separated the two germline ends.

The chain joins TRBV11-2 to TRBJ2-2; 8 bases match TRBD2. CDR1 is SGHAT and CDR2 is FQNNGV in the germline V gene. J gave up 5 bases and V 5 bases, and 7 bases lay outside the gene matches. CDR3 length: 15 residues. The DNA for the CDR3 is TGTGCCAGCAGCCCCATAGCGGGGAGGACCGGGGAGCTGTTTTTT. It specifies CASSPIAGRTGELFF.